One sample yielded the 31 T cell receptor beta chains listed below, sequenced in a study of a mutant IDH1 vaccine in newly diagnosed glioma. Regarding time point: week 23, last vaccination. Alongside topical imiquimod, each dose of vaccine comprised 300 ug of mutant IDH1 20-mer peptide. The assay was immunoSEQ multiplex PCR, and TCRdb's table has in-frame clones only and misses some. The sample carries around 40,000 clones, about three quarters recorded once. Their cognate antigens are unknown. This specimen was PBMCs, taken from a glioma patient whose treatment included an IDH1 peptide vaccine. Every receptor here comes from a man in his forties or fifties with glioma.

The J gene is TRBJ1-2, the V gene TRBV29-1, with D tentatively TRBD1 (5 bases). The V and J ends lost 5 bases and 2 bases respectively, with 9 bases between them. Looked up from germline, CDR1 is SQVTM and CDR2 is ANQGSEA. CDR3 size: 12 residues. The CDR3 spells CSVPTVNYGYTF. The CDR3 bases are TGCAGCGTTCCGACAGTAAACTATGGCTACACCTTC.

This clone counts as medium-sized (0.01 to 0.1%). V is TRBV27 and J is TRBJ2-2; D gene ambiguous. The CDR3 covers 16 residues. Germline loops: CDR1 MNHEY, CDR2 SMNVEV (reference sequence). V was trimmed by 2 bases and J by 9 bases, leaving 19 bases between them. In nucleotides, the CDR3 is TGTGCCAGCAGTTTAACCCTCTCCTTGAGTACCCGGGAGCTGTTTTTT. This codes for CASSLTLSLSTRELFF.

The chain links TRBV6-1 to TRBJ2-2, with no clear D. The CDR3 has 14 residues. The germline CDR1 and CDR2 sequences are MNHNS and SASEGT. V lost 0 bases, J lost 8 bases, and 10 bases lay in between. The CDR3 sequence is CASSEASSGGELFF. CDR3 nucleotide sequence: TGTGCCAGCAGTGAAGCCTCTAGTGGGGGGGAGCTGTTTTTT.

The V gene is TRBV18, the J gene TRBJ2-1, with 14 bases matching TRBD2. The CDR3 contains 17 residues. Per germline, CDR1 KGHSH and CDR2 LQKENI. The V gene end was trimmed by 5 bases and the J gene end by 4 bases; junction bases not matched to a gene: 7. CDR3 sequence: CASSSGLAGALYNEQFF. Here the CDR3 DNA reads TGTGCCAGCTCATCGGGACTAGCGGGGGCCCTATACAATGAGCAGTTCTTC.

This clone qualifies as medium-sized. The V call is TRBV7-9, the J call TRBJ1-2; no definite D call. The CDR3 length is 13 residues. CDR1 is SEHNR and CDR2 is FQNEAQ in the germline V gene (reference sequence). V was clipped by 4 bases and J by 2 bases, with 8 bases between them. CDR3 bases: TGTGCCAGCAGCTCCGGACGGAACTATGGCTACACCTTC. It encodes CASSSGRNYGYTF.

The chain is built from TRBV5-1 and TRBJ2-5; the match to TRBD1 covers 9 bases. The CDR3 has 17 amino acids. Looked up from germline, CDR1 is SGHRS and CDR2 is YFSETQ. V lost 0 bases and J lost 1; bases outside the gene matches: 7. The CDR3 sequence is CASSLAPGTGLQETQYF. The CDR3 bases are TGCGCCAGCAGCTTGGCCCCCGGGACAGGGCTCCAAGAGACCCAGTACTTC.

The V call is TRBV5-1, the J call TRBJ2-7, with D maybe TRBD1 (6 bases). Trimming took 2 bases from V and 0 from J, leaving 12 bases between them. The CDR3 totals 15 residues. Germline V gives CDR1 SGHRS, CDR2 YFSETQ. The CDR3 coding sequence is TGCGCCAGCAGCTTTGGGGGCAAGAACTCCTACGAGCAGTACTTC. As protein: CASSFGGKNSYEQYF. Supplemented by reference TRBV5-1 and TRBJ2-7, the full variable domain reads KAGVTQTPRYLIKTRGQQVTLSCSPISGHRSVSWYQQTPGQGLQFLFEYFSETQRNKGNFPGRFSGRQFSNSRSEMNVSTLELGDSALYLCASSFGGKNSYEQYFGPGTRLTVT.

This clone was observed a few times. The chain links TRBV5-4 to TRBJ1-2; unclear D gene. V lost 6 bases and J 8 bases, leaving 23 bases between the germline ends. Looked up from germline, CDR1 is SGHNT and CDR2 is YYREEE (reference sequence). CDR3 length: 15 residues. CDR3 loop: CASTQDLLFLGGYTF. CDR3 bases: TGTGCCAGCACCCAGGACCTCCTCTTTTTAGGAGGCTACACCTTC.

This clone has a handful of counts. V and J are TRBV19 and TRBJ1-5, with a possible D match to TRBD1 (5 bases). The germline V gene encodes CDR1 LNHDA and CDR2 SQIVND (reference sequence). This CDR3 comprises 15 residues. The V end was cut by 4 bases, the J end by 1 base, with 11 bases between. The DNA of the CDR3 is TGTGCCAGTAGTACCCCGGGACCAAGCAATCAGCCCCAGCATTTT. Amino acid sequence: CASSTPGPSNQPQHF.

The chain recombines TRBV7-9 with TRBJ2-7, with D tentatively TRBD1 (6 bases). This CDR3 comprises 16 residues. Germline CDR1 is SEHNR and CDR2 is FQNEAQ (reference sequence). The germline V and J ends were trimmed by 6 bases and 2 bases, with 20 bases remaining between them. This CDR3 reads CASSSNRDINPYEQYF. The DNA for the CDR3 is TGTGCCAGCAGTTCGAACCGGGACATTAATCCCTACGAGCAGTACTTC.

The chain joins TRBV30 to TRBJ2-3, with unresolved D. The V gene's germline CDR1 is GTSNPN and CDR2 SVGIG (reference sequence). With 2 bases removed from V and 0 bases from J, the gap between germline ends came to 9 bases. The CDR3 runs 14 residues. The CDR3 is CAWSLEVSTDTQYF. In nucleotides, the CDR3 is TGTGCCTGGAGTCTAGAAGTCAGCACAGATACGCAGTATTTT.

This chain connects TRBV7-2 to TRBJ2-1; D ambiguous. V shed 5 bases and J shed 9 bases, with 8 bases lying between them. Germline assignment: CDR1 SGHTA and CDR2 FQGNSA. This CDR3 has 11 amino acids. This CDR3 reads CASSGLSEQFF. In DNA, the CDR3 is TGTGCCAGCAGCGGGCTCAGTGAGCAGTTCTTC.

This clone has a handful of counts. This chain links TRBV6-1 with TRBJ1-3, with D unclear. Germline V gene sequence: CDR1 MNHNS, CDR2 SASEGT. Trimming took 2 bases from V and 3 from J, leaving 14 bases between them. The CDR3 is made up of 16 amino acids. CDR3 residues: CASSEHVIKSGNTIYF. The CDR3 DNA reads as TGTGCCAGCAGTGAACACGTTATTAAGAGTGGAAACACCATATATTTT.

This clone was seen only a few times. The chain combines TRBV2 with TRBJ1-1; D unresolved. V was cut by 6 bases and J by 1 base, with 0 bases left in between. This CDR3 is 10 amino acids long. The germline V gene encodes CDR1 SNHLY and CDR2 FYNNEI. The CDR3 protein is CASRNTEAFF. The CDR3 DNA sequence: TGTGCCAGCAGGAACACTGAAGCTTTCTTT.

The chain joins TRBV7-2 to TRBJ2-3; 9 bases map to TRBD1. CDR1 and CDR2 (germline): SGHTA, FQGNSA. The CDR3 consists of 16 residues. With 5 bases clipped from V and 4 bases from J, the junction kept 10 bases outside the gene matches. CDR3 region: CASSRPGQGGSDTQYF. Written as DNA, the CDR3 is TGTGCCAGCAGCCGCCCGGGACAGGGAGGGTCAGATACGCAGTATTTT.

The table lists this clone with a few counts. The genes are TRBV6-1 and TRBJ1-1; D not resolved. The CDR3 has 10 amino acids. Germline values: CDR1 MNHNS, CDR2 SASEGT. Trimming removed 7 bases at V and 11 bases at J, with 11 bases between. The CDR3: CASKAGPAFF. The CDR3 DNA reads TGTGCCAGCAAGGCAGGCCCGGCTTTCTTT.

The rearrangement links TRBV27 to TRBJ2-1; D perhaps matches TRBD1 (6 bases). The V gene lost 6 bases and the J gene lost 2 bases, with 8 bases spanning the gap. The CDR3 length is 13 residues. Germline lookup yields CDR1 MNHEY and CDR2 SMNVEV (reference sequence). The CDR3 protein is CASRGQTYNEQFF. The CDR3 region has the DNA TGTGCCAGCAGAGGACAGACCTACAATGAGCAGTTCTTC.

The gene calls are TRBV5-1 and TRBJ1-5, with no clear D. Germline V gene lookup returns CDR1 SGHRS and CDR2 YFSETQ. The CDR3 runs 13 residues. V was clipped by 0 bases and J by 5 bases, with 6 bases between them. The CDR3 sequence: CASSLDRDQPQHF. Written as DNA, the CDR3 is TGCGCCAGCAGCTTGGACAGAGATCAGCCCCAGCATTTT.

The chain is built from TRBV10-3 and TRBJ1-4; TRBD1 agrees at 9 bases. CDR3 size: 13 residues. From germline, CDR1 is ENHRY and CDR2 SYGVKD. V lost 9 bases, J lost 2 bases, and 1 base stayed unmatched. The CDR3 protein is CAIGQGTNEKLFF. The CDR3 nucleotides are TGTGCCATTGGACAGGGGACTAATGAAAAACTGTTTTTT.

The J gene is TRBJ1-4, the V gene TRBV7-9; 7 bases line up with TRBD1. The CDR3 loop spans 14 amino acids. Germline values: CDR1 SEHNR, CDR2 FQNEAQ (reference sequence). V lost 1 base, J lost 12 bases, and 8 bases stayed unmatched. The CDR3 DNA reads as TGTGCCAGCAGCTTAGGGGACAGCAGGCTTCAACTGTTTTTT. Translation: CASSLGDSRLQLFF.

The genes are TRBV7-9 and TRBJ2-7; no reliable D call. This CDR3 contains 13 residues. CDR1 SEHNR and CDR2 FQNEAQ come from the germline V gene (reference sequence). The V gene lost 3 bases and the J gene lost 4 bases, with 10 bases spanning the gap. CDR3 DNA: TGTGCCAGCAGCTTTGCCGCCCATTACGAGCAGTACTTC. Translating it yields CASSFAAHYEQYF.

The CDR3 DNA is TGTGCCTCCTCGAGCTGGACTAGGATGGACGAGCAGTACTTC. As protein: CASSSWTRMDEQYF. The chain joins TRBV30 to TRBJ2-5; TRBD2 matches 7 bases. The J call is uncertain, as TRBJ2-7 better fits the DNA end. Germline V gene lookup returns CDR1 GTSNPN and CDR2 SVGIG (reference sequence). CDR3 length: 14 amino acids.

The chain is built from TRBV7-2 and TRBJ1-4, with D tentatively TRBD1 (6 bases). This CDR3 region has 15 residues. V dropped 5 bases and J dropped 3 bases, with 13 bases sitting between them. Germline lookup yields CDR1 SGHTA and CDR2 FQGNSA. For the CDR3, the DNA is TGTGCCAGCAGCGCCCAGGGGTACGCTAATGAAAAACTGTTTTTT. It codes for CASSAQGYANEKLFF.

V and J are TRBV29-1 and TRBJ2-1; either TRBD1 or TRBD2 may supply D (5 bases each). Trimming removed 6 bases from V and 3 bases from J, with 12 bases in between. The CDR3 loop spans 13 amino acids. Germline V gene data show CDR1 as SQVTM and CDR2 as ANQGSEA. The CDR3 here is CSVPRDGYNEQFF. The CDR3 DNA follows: TGCAGCGTCCCCAGGGACGGCTACAATGAGCAGTTCTTC.

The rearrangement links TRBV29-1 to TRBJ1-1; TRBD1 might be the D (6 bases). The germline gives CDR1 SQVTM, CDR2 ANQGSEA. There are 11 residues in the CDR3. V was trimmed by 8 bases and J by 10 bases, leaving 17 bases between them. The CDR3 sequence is CSMGAGRGAFF. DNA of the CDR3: TGCAGCATGGGGGCAGGTAGGGGAGCTTTCTTT.

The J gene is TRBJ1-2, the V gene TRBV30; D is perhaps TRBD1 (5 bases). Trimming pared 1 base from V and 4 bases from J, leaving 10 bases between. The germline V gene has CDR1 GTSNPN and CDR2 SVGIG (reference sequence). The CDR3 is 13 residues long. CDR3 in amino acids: CAWSGIQGYGYTF. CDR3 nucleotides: TGTGCCTGGAGTGGGATCCAGGGCTATGGCTACACCTTC. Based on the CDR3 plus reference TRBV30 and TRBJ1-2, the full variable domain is SQTIHQWPATLVQPVGSPLSLECTVEGTSNPNLYWYRQAAGRGLQLLFYSVGIGQISSEVPQNLSASRPQDRQFILSSKKLLLSDSGFYLCAWSGIQGYGYTFGSGTRLTVV.

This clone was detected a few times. CDR3 DNA: TGTGCCAGCGGGGAGACAGGGTCCTACGAGCAGTACTTC. This gives the protein CASGETGSYEQYF. The chain is built from TRBV6-1 and TRBJ2-7; 7 nucleotides agree with TRBD1. Per the germline V gene, CDR1 is MNHNS and CDR2 is SASEGT. Trimming removed 8 bases from V and 1 base from J; junction bases left unmatched: 5. CDR3 length: 13 amino acids.

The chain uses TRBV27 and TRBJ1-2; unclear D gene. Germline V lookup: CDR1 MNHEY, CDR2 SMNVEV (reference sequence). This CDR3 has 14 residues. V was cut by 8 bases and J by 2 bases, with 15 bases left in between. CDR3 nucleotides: TGTGCCAGCGGCGCCTCCGGGCAGAACTATGGCTACACCTTC. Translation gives CASGASGQNYGYTF.

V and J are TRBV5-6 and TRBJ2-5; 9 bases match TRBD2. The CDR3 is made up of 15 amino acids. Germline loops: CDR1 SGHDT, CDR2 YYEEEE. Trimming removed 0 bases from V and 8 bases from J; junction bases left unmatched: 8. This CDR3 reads CASSLVRGGRGTQYF. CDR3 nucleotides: TGTGCCAGCAGCTTGGTGCGGGGGGGAAGAGGAACCCAGTACTTC.

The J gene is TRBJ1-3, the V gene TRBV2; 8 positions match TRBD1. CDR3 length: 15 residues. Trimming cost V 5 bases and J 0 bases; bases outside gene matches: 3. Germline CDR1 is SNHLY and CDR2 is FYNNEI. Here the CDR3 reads CASSIGQGSGNTIYF. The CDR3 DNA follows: TGTGCCAGCAGTATAGGACAGGGCTCTGGAAACACCATATATTTT.

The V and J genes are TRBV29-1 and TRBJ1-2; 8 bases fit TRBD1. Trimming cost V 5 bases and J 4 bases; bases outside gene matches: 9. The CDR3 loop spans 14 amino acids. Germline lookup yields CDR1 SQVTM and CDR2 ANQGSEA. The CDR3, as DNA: TGCAGCGTTAACATAGGACAGGGAGGCTATGGCTACACCTTC. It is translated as CSVNIGQGGYGYTF.